The entry that follows covers one TCR beta chain sequence. This receptor's antigen is unknown. There are no base qualities to consult, and no much larger clone falls within one base. The sample originates from a study of regulatory T cells in long-lasting Graves disease (dated by TCRdb to the early 2020s). As for the study more broadly: Patients with newly diagnosed Graves' disease had been on antithyroid drugs for under 3 months. Peripheral blood TCR sequencing and RNA sequencing compared persistent Graves' disease patients with newly diagnosed Graves' disease patients. The study was conducted in China and was registered as a clinical trial. TCR sequencing covered roughly 13 persistent and 20 newly diagnosed Graves' disease patients, around 35 samples in total.

The time point label for this specimen denotes: newly diagnosed GD, antithyroid drugs for less than 3 months. For both TCR sequencing and RNA sequencing, RNA was extracted from PBMCs in TRIzol. Graves' disease was diagnosed according to American Thyroid Association guidelines. The patients came from an endocrinology department in Xi'an, China. Each patient gave approximately 10 milliliters of peripheral blood, collected in an EDTA anticoagulant tube. Ficoll Paque Plus density gradient separation was used to isolate PBMCs, and no further T cell sorting was performed. An Agilent 2100 Bioanalyzer and agarose gel were used to check RNA quality, while a NanoDrop 2000 measured RNA concentration. The paper as a whole reports these results and caveats: More public clonotypes were shared among persistent patients (roughly 2,700) than among newly diagnosed patients (966). Sequencing and analysis were limited to the TCR beta chain. Peripheral blood alone was examined, since thyroid tissue, which constituted the primary lesion, could not be accessed. Compared with newly diagnosed patients, patients with persistent Graves' disease had lower TCR Shannon entropy and fewer highly expanded clones, which suggests clonal expansion. TRBV28, TRBJ1-2 and TRBJ2-5 were preferentially used in persistent disease, while TRBV20-1 and TRBJ2-1 were favored in newly diagnosed disease. The authors acknowledged the small sample size as a limitation that may reduce accuracy.

The junction carries 11 bases between V and J, which are trimmed by 3 bases and 5 bases respectively. From the cysteine up to the phenylalanine, the CDR3 has a length of 13 residues. Left in the record is the CDR3 DNA by itself, 39 bases read in frame from the first base. CDR1 and CDR2 are drawn from the germline V gene: SGHRS, YFSETQ. The library came from multiplex PCR. The instrument was an Illumina HiSeq 4000. To build TCR beta libraries, CDR3 regions were amplified by Arm-PCR using iRepertoire HTBI primers. PCR products were gel purified before sequencing. The paper's processing steps were these. Gene usage analysis of CDR3 amino acid clonotypes used the 50 to 70 TRBV and 14 TRBJ segments found across samples. Filtered high-quality paired reads were merged into contigs using COPE and FqMerger. Contigs were aligned with BLAST to IMGT TRBV, TRBD and TRBJ reference genes, and CDR3 was defined per IMGT. Highly expanded clones were defined as clonotypes with a frequency above 0.1%. Shannon entropy served as the measure of repertoire diversity, while the Gini coefficient captured V-J evenness. Public clonotypes were defined as clonotypes shared by more than one individual. Using fastp trimming at Q25 and MiXCR clonotype assembly, TCRdb reanalyzed the public sequencing data and kept in-frame beta chains. Records with the same CDR3 protein are collapsed into one entry carrying the most frequent genes and DNA. The V and J calls shown here were made by TCRdb, not taken from the authors' results. Recorded for this sample are roughly 220,000 distinct CDR3 sequences; about 17% of them occurred a single time. The top ten constitute over 20% of the sample.

This specimen consisted of peripheral blood mononuclear cells (PBMCs), obtained at new diagnosis, from a patient treated with antithyroid drugs. The V and J segments used are TRBV5-1 and TRBJ2-5, and TRBD1 may be the D gene, going by 6 matching bases. This receptor was obtained from a female donor with Graves disease. At the DNA level, the sequence is TGCGCCAGCAGCTCAGGGGTGGAGGAGACCCAGTACTTC. Protein translation: CASSSGVEETQYF.